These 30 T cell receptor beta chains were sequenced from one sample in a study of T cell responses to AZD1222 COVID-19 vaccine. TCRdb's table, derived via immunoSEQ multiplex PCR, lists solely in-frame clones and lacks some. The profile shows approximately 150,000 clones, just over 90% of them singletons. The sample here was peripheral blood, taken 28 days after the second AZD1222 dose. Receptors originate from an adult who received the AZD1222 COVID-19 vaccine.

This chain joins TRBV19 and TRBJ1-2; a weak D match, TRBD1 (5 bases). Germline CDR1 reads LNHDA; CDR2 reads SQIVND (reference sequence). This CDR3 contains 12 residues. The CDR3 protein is CATTRGSYGYTF. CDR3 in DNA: TGTGCTACCACTCGGGGGAGCTATGGCTACACCTTC.

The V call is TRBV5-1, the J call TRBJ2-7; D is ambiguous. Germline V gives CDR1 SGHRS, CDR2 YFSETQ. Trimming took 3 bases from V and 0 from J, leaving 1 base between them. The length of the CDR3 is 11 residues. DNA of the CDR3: TGCGCCAGCAGCTCCTCCTACGAGCAGTACTTC. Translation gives CASSSSYEQYF.

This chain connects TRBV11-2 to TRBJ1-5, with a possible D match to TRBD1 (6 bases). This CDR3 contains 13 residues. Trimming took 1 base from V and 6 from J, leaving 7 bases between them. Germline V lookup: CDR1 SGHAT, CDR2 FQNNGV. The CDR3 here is CASSLARGQPQHF. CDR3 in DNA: TGTGCCAGCAGCTTAGCCAGGGGTCAGCCCCAGCATTTT.

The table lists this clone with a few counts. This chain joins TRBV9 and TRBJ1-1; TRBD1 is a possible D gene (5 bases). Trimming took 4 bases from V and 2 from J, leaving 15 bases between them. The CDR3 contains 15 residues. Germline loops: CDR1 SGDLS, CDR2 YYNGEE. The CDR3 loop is CASSPRGNRNTEAFF. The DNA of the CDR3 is TGTGCCAGCAGCCCCCGGGGCAATAGAAACACTGAAGCTTTCTTT. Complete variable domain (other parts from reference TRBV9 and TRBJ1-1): DSGVTQTPKHLITATGQRVTLRCSPRSGDLSVYWYQQSLDQGLQFLIQYYNGEERAKGNILERFSAQQFPDLHSELNLSSLELGDSALYFCASSPRGNRNTEAFFGQGTRLTVV.

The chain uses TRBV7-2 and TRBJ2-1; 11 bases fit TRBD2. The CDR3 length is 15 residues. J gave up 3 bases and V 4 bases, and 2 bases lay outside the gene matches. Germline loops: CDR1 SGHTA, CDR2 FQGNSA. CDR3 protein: CASSSLAGVYNEQFF. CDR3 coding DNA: TGTGCCAGCAGCTCACTAGCGGGGGTCTACAATGAGCAGTTCTTC.

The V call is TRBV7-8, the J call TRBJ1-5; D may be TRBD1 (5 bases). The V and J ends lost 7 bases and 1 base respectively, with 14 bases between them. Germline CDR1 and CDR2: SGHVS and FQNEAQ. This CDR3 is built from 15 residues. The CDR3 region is CASTPGRQSNQPQHF. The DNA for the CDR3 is TGTGCCAGCACCCCGGGACGACAGAGCAATCAGCCCCAGCATTTT.

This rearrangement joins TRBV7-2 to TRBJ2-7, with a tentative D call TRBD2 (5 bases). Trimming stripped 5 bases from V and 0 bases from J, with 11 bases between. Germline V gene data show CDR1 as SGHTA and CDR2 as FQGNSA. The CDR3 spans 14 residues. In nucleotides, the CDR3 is TGTGCCAGCAGCCCCCGAGGGAACTCCTACGAGCAGTACTTC. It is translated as CASSPRGNSYEQYF. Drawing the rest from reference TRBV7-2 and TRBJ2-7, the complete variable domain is GAGVSQSPSNKVTEKGKDVELRCDPISGHTALYWYRQSLGQGLEFLIYFQGNSAPDKSGLPSDRFSAERTGGSVSTLTIQRTQQEDSAVYLCASSPRGNSYEQYFGPGTRLTVT.

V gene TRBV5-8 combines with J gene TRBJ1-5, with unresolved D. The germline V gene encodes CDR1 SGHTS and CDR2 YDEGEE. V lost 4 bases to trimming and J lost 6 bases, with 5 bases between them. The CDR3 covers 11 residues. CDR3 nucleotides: TGTGCCAGCAGCAATGGTCAGCCCCAGCATTTT. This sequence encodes CASSNGQPQHF.

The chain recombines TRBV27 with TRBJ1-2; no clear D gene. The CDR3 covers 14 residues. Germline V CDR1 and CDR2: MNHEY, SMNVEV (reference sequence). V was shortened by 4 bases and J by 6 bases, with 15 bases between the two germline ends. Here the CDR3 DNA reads TGTGCCAGCAGTTCACCCGGGGAGCGGAATGGCTACACCTTC. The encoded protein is CASSSPGERNGYTF.

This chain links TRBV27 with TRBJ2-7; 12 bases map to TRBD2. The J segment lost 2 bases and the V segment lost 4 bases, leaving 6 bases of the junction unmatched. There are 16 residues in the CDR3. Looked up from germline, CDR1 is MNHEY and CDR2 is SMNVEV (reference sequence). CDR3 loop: CASSYRASGGAYEQYF. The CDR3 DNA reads TGTGCCAGCAGTTACCGCGCTAGCGGGGGGGCCTACGAGCAGTACTTC.

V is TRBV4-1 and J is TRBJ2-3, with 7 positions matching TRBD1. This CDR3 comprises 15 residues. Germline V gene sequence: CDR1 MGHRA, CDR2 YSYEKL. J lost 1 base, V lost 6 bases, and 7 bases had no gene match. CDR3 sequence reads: CASRPTGARTDTQYF. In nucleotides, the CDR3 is TGCGCCAGCAGACCAACAGGGGCCCGCACAGATACGCAGTATTTT.

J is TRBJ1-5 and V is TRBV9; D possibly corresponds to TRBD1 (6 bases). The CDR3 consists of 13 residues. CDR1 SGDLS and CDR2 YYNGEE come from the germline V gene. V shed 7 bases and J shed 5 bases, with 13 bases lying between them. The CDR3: CASGKGGYQPQHF. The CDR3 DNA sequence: TGTGCCAGCGGTAAAGGGGGGTATCAGCCCCAGCATTTT.

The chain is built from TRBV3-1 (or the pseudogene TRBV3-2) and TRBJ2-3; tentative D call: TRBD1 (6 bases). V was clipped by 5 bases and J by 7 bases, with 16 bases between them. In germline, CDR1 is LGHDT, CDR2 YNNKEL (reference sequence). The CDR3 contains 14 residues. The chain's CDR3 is CASSKSLGDNTQYF. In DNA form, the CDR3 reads TGTGCCAGCAGCAAAAGTTTGGGGGACAATACGCAGTATTTT.

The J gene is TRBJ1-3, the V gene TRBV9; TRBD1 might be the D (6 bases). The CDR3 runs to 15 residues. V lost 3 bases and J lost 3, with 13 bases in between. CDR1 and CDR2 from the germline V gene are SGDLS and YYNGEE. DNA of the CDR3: TGTGCCAGCAGCGCCCTCACAGGGAATGGAAACACCATATATTTT. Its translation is CASSALTGNGNTIYF. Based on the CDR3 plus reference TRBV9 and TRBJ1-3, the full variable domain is DSGVTQTPKHLITATGQRVTLRCSPRSGDLSVYWYQQSLDQGLQFLIQYYNGEERAKGNILERFSAQQFPDLHSELNLSSLELGDSALYFCASSALTGNGNTIYFGEGSWLTVV.

The CDR3: CASSLLRDSPNYEQYF. The CDR3, as DNA: TGTGCCAGCAGCTTGCTAAGGGACAGTCCTAACTACGAGCAGTACTTC. V and J are TRBV5-6 and TRBJ2-7; TRBD1 aligns across 7 bases. Germline values: CDR1 SGHDT, CDR2 YYEEEE. The CDR3 is 16 residues long. J was trimmed by 3 bases and V by 1 base; bases with no gene match: 10.

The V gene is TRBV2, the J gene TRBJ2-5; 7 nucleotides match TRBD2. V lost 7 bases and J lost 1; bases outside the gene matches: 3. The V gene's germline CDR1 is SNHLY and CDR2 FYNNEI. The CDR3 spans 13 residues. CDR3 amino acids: CASKTSLQETQYF. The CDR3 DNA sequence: TGTGCCAGCAAGACTAGCCTCCAAGAGACCCAGTACTTC.

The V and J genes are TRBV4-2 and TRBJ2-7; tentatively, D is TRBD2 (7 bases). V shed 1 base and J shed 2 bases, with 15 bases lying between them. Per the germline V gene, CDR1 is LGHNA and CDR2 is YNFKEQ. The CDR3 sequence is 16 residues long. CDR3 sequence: CASSQALWEGAYEQYF. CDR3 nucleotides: TGTGCCAGCAGCCAAGCACTTTGGGAGGGGGCCTACGAGCAGTACTTC.

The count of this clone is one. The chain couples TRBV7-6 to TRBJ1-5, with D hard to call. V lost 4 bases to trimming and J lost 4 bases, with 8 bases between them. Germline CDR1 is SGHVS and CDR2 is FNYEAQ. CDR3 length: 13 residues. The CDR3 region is CASSWGFNQPQHF. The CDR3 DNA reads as TGTGCCAGCAGCTGGGGTTTTAATCAGCCCCAGCATTTT. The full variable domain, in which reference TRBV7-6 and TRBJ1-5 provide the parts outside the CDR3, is GAGVSQSPRYKVTKRGQDVALRCDPISGHVSLYWYRQALGQGPEFLTYFNYEAQQDKSGLPNDRFSAERPEGSISTLTIQRTEQRDSAMYRCASSWGFNQPQHFGDGTRLSIL.

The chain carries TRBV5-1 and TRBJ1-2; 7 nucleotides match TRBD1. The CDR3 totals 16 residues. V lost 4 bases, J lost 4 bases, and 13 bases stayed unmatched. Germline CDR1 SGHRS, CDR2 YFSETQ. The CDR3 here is CASSPPGGELGYGYTF. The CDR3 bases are TGCGCCAGCAGCCCCCCAGGGGGGGAATTAGGCTATGGCTACACCTTC.

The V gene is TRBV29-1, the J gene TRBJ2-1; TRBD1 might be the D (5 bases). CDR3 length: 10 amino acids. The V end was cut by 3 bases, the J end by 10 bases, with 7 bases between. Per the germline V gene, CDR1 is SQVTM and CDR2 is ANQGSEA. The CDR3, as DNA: TGCAGCGTTGACGGACACGAGCAGTTCTTC. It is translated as CSVDGHEQFF.

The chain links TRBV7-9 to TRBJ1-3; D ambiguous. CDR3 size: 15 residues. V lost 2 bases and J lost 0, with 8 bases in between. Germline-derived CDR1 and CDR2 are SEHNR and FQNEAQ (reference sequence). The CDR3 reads CASSLPIGSGNTIYF. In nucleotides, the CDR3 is TGTGCCAGCAGCTTACCAATTGGCTCTGGAAACACCATATATTTT.

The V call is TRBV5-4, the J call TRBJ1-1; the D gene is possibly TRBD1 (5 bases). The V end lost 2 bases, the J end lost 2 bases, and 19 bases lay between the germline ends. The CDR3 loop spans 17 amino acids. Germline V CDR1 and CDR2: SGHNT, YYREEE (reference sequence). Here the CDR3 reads CASSFRGSNILNTEAFF. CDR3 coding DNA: TGTGCCAGCAGCTTCCGGGGCTCGAATATACTTAACACTGAAGCTTTCTTT.

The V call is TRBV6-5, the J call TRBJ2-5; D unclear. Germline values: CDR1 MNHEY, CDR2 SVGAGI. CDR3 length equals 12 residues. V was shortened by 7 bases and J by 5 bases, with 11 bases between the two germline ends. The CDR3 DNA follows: TGTGCCAGCAAACGGGCCGAGGAGACCCAGTACTTC. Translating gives CASKRAEETQYF.

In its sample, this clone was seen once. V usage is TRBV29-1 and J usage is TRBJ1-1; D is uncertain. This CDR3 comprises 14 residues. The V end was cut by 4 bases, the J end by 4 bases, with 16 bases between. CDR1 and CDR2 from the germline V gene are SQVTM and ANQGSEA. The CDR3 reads CSVGVGPVGTEAFF. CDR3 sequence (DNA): TGCAGCGTTGGTGTAGGGCCGGTGGGCACTGAAGCTTTCTTT.

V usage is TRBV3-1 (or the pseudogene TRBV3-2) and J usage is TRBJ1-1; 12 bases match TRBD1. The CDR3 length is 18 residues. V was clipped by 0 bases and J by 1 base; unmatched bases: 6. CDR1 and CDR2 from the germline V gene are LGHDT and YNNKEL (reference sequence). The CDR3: CASSQEWGQGAGNTEAFF. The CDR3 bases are TGTGCCAGCAGCCAAGAGTGGGGACAGGGGGCAGGGAACACTGAAGCTTTCTTT.

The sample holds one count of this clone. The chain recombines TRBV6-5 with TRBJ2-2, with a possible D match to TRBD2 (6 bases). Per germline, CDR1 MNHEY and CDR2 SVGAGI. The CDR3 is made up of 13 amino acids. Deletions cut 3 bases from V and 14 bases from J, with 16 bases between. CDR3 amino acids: CASSYLAAGGLFF. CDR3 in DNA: TGTGCCAGCAGTTATCTAGCTGCCGGGGGTCTGTTTTTT.

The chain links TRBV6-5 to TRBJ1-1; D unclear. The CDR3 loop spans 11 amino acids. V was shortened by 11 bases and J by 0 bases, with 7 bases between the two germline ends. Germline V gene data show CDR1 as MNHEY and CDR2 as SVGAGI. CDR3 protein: CAAGLNTEAFF. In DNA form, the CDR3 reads TGTGCCGCCGGGCTGAACACTGAAGCTTTCTTT.

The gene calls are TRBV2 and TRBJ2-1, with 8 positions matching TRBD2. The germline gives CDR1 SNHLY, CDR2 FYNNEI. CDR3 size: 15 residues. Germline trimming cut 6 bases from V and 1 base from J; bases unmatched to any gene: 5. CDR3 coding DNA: TGTGCCAGCAGGTCTTCGGGGGGGTCCTACAATGAGCAGTTCTTC. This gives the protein CASRSSGGSYNEQFF.

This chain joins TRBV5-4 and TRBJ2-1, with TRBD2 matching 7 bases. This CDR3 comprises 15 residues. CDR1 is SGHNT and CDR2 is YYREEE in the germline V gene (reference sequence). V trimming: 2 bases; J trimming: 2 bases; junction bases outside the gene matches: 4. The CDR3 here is CASSLAGPAYNEQFF. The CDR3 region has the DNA TGTGCCAGCAGCTTAGCGGGACCCGCCTACAATGAGCAGTTCTTC.

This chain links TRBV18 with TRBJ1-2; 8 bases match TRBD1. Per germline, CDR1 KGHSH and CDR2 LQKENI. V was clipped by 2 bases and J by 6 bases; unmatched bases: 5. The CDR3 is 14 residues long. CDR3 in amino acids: CASSPRTGPDGYTF. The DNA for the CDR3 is TGTGCCAGCTCACCAAGGACAGGGCCGGATGGCTACACCTTC.